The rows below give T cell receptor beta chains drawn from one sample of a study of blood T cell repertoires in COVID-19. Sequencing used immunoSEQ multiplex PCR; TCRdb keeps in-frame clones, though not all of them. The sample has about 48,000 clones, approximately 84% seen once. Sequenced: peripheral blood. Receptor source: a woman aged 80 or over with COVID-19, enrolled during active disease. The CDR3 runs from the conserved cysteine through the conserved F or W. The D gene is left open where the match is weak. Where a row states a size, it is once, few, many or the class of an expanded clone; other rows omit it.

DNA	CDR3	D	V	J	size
TGTGCCAGCAGTCCCGGGGGAATGTTAGAAGCTTTCTTT	CASSPGGMLEAFF	.	TRBV27	TRBJ1-1	.
TGTGCCAGCAGCTTACGGGCTAGCGTGTACAATGAGCAGTTCTTC	CASSLRASVYNEQFF	.	TRBV7-3	TRBJ2-1	once
TGTGCCAGCAGTCTTAACAGGGGGTTTAATGAAAAACTGTTTTTT	CASSLNRGFNEKLFF	TRBD1	TRBV25-1	TRBJ1-4	.
TGCGCCAGCAGCTTGTCCGCAACTAATGAAAAACTGTTTTTT	CASSLSATNEKLFF	.	TRBV5-1	TRBJ1-4	.
TGTGCCAGCAGCCCCCCCCGCAGGGCAGGTACTGAAGCTTTCTTT	CASSPPRRAGTEAFF	.	TRBV7-9	TRBJ1-1	.
TGTGCCAGCAGCCCAAGTAGCGGGAGGGCCCCAGATACGCAGTATTTT	CASSPSSGRAPDTQYF	TRBD2	TRBV7-2	TRBJ2-3	.
TGTGCCAGCAGCCAAGGACGGGCCTACAATGAGCAGTTCTTC	CASSQGRAYNEQFF	.	TRBV14	TRBJ2-1	.
TGTGCCAGCTCACCACGGGACACCGCTAACTATGGCTACACCTTC	CASSPRDTANYGYTF	.	TRBV18	TRBJ1-2	.
TGTGCTAGTGGTTTGATCCTAGCGGGGCGCACAGATACGCAGTATTTT	CASGLILAGRTDTQYF	TRBD2	TRBV12-5	TRBJ2-3	.
TGTGCCACCAGTGATCCGGGGGGCGGGAGGAATGAGCAGTTCTTC	CATSDPGGGRNEQFF	TRBD2	TRBV24-1	TRBJ2-1	.